This record concerns one T cell receptor beta chain sequence. This sample was taken from a study of shared clonotypes between healthy human individuals. Germline lookup yields CDR1 LGHNA and CDR2 YNFKEQ. After removal of 0 bases from V and 0 bases from J, the junction contained 7 bases not matched to a gene. The CDR3 totals 18 residues. Using immunoSEQ multiplex PCR, the repertoire was profiled, and TCRdb retains in-frame clones only, with some absent. Among about 330,000 clones listed, around 72% were seen once. The clonotype originates from a man aged 25 to 40 in good health. V and J are TRBV4-2 and TRBJ1-2, with 10 nucleotides matching TRBD1. Sequencing was carried out using memory CD4+ T cells sorted from blood. Subset noted: CD45RA-negative fraction. CDR3 DNA sequence: TGTGCCAGCAGCCAAGAAGGACAGGGGGGGTACGCTAACTATGGCTACACCTTC. It specifies CASSQEGQGGYANYGYTF.